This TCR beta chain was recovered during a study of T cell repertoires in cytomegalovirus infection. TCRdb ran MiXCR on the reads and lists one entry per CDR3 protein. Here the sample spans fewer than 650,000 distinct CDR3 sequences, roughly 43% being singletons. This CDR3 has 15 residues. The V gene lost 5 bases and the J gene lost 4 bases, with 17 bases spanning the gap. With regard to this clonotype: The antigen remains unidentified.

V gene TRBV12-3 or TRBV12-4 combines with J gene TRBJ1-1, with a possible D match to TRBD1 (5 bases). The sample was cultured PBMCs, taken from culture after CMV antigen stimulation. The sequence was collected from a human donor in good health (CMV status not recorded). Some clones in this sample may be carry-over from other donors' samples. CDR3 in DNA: TGTGCCAGCAGTCCCTGGGGGATGAGGAGCACTGAAGCTTTCTTT. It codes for CASSPWGMRSTEAFF.